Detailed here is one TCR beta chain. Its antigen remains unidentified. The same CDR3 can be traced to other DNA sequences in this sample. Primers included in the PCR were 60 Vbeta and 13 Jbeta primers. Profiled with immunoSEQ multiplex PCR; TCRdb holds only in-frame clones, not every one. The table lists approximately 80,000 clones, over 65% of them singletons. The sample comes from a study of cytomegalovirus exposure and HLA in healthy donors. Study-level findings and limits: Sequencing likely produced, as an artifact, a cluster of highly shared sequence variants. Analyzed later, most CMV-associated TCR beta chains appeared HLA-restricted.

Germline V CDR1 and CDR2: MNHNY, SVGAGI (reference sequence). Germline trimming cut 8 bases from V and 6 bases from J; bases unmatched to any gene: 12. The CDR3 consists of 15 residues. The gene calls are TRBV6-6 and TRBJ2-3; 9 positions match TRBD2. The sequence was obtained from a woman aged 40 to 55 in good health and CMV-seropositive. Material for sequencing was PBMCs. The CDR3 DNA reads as TGTGCCAGCGGCCGGGGGACTAGCAATTTGGATACGCAGTATTTT. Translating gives CASGRGTSNLDTQYF.